Listed here is a single TCR beta chain. The data derive from a study of blood T cell repertoires in COVID-19. Study overall: Collection of acute and convalescent COVID-19 samples took place in the United States, Italy and Spain. Sources were T cells, B-cell-depleted T cells, or PBMCs; the material itself was cDNA or gDNA.

Per the original methods: From reference gene primer amplification, estimates of nucleated cell counts were derived. This table comes from immunoSEQ multiplex PCR, and its TCRdb copy is limited to in-frame clones, with some not included. V and J calls plus clone size are reproduced from that table; the DNA served to infer D and trimming. Of 90,000 to 120,000 clones in the sample, about 89% were seen once. The germline V gene encodes CDR1 SNHLY and CDR2 FYNNEI. The CDR3 consists of 16 residues. With V trimmed by 0 bases and J by 5 bases, 4 bases remained unmatched. The rearrangement joins TRBV2 to TRBJ2-5; 12 nucleotides align to TRBD1. The sequenced material came from peripheral blood. The origin of this receptor is a human donor in a cohort sampled during active COVID-19. The CDR3 reads CASSEAPGQGAETQYF. As DNA, the CDR3 is TGTGCCAGCAGTGAAGCACCGGGACAGGGGGCTGAGACCCAGTACTTC. The full variable domain, with the rest looked up from reference TRBV2 and TRBJ2-5, is EPEVTQTPSHQVTQMGQEVILRCVPISNHLYFYWYRQILGQKVEFLVSFYNNEISEKSEIFDDQFSVERPDGSNFTLKIRSTKLEDSAMYFCASSEAPGQGAETQYFGPGTRLLVL.